A single sample is the source of the 23 T cell receptor beta chains below, sequenced in a study of OX40 agonist ivuxolimab in advanced cancers. The protocol was immunoSEQ multiplex PCR, while the TCRdb copy is restricted to in-frame clones and leaves out a portion. The sample holds about 95,000 clones, more than 85% seen once. The sample was CD4+ or CD8+ T cells sorted from blood, taken in a trial of the OX40 agonist ivuxolimab. Receptors were obtained from an adult with an advanced solid tumor such as melanoma, head and neck, liver or kidney cancer.

This clone was picked up one time. The rearrangement joins TRBV18 to TRBJ2-6; TRBD2 matches 7 bases. CDR3 length equals 15 residues. Trimming at V came to 3 bases and at J to 3 bases, leaving 2 bases not matched to a gene. The germline V gene has CDR1 KGHSH and CDR2 LQKENI. CDR3 sequence: CASSPAGVGANVLTF. The CDR3 region has the DNA TGTGCCAGCTCACCGGCGGGGGTTGGGGCCAACGTCCTGACTTTC.

V and J are TRBV6-5 and TRBJ1-1; D ambiguous. Per the germline V gene, CDR1 is MNHEY and CDR2 is SVGAGI. The CDR3 contains 16 residues. The V gene lost 0 bases and the J gene lost 2 bases, with 13 bases spanning the gap. Here the CDR3 reads CASSYSTGILNTEAFF. Here the CDR3 DNA reads TGTGCCAGCAGTTACTCGACCGGGATACTAAACACTGAAGCTTTCTTT.

The rearrangement joins TRBV5-8 to TRBJ1-4; D is possibly TRBD1 (5 bases). Trimming left V 1 base short and J 0 bases short, with 19 bases between. The CDR3 extends over 19 amino acids. Germline CDR1 SGHTS, CDR2 YDEGEE. This CDR3 reads CASSLSFGGIWATNEKLFF. Written as DNA, the CDR3 is TGTGCCAGCAGCTTGAGCTTCGGGGGTATCTGGGCAACTAATGAAAAACTGTTTTTT.

V is TRBV9 and J is TRBJ2-7; D possibly uses TRBD1 or TRBD2 (6 bases each). Germline CDR1 SGDLS, CDR2 YYNGEE. Trimming cost V 4 bases and J 0 bases, with 14 bases left between them. The CDR3 totals 15 residues. CDR3 in amino acids: CASSLGGGSSYEQYF. DNA for the CDR3: TGTGCCAGCAGCCTGGGGGGCGGTAGCTCCTACGAGCAGTACTTC.

V is TRBV5-1 and J is TRBJ1-5; D is ambiguous. V shed 0 bases and J shed 5 bases, with 12 bases lying between them. This CDR3 is 15 amino acids long. Germline-derived CDR1 and CDR2 are SGHRS and YFSETQ. CDR3 nucleotide sequence: TGCGCCAGCAGCTTGGAATTGGGAGACTATCAGCCCCAGCATTTT. Translated: CASSLELGDYQPQHF.

V usage is TRBV18 and J usage is TRBJ1-3; D uncertain. Germline V gene data show CDR1 as KGHSH and CDR2 as LQKENI. The CDR3 extends over 14 amino acids. Trimming pared 0 bases from V and 1 base from J, leaving 4 bases between. CDR3 DNA: TGTGCCAGCTCACCACCGAGGTCTGGAAACACCATATATTTT. Translated: CASSPPRSGNTIYF.

As regards this clone: The sample has other DNA sequences that encode this CDR3 too. The V and J genes are TRBV19 and TRBJ1-5; D call uncertain. CDR1 LNHDA and CDR2 SQIVND come from the germline V gene (reference sequence). The germline V and J ends were trimmed by 1 base and 1 base, with 8 bases remaining between them. The CDR3 extends over 15 amino acids. The CDR3 nucleotides are TGTGCCAGTAGTATAGTTAGGAGCAGCAATCAGCCCCAGCATTTT. Translation gives CASSIVRSSNQPQHF.

CDR3 sequence: CASSYGRNTEAFF. The DNA for the CDR3 is TGTGCCAGCTCATACGGGCGTAACACTGAAGCTTTCTTT. This chain connects TRBV18 to TRBJ1-1; D uncertain. Trimming stripped 5 bases from V and 2 bases from J, with 9 bases between. The germline gives CDR1 KGHSH, CDR2 LQKENI. The CDR3 is made up of 13 amino acids. The full variable domain, with the rest looked up from reference TRBV18 and TRBJ1-1, is NAGVMQNPRHLVRRRGQEARLRCSPMKGHSHVYWYRQLPEEGLKFMVYLQKENIIDESGMPKERFSAEFPKEGPSILRIQQVVRGDSAAYFCASSYGRNTEAFFGQGTRLTVV.

This clone is a singleton in its sample. The chain carries TRBV6-5 and TRBJ2-7, with 8 bases fitting TRBD1. CDR1 and CDR2 from the germline V gene are MNHEY and SVGAGI. The junction had 6 bases not matched to a gene; V was cut back by 3 bases and J by 2 bases. The CDR3 is 15 amino acids. The CDR3 DNA is TGTGCCAGCAGTTATTCAGGGACAGGTCCCTACGAGCAGTACTTC. Protein sequence: CASSYSGTGPYEQYF.

This chain links TRBV5-1 with TRBJ2-1; possible D gene TRBD2, 6 bases. Germline-derived CDR1 and CDR2 are SGHRS and YFSETQ. V was clipped by 4 bases and J by 6 bases, with 14 bases between them. CDR3 size: 14 residues. The CDR3 reads CASSPPTSTNEQFF. The CDR3 bases are TGCGCCAGCAGCCCACCAACTAGCACCAATGAGCAGTTCTTC.

The chain joins TRBV19 to TRBJ2-2; 11 bases map to TRBD2. V lost 7 bases to trimming and J lost 1 base; unmatched junction nucleotides: 8. CDR3 length: 17 amino acids. From germline, CDR1 is LNHDA and CDR2 SQIVND (reference sequence). Written as DNA, the CDR3 is TGTGCCAGTAAACGTCCAGGGACTAGCGGGAACACCGGGGAGCTGTTTTTT. Residues: CASKRPGTSGNTGELFF.

The chain employs TRBV6-5 and TRBJ2-6; D is possibly TRBD2 (5 bases). Per germline, CDR1 MNHEY and CDR2 SVGAGI. V was cut by 6 bases and J by 0 bases, with 9 bases left in between. This CDR3 region has 15 residues. CDR3 region: CASRRTSSGANVLTF. The CDR3 DNA reads as TGTGCCAGCAGGCGTACTAGCTCTGGGGCCAACGTCCTGACTTTC.

This clone came up a few times. The chain links TRBV6-1 to TRBJ1-1; TRBD1 is a possible D gene (5 bases). This CDR3 contains 15 residues. Germline V lookup: CDR1 MNHNS, CDR2 SASEGT. V was shortened by 6 bases and J by 0 bases, with 14 bases between the two germline ends. The CDR3 loop reads CASSVSTALNTEAFF. The CDR3 DNA sequence: TGTGCCAGCAGCGTTTCGACAGCTTTGAACACTGAAGCTTTCTTT.

This rearrangement joins TRBV7-2 to TRBJ2-1; no reliable D call. This CDR3 comprises 14 residues. V lost 2 bases and J lost 2, with 7 bases in between. Germline V CDR1 and CDR2: SGHTA, FQGNSA. DNA for the CDR3: TGTGCCAGCAGCTTACCCCTACCCTACAATGAGCAGTTCTTC. This translates into CASSLPLPYNEQFF.

The V and J genes are TRBV30 and TRBJ1-6, with D unclear. The CDR3 is 13 amino acids. Trimming stripped 6 bases from V and 3 bases from J, with 9 bases between. Germline V gives CDR1 GTSNPN, CDR2 SVGIG (reference sequence). The CDR3 protein is CACGRGYNSPLHF. The CDR3 region has the DNA TGTGCCTGTGGACGGGGCTATAATTCACCCCTCCACTTT. Full variable domain (remainder filled in from reference TRBV30 and TRBJ1-6): SQTIHQWPATLVQPVGSPLSLECTVEGTSNPNLYWYRQAAGRGLQLLFYSVGIGQISSEVPQNLSASRPQDRQFILSSKKLLLSDSGFYLCACGRGYNSPLHFGNGTRLTVT.

The rearrangement links TRBV2 to TRBJ2-1; TRBD2 is a possible D gene (5 bases). The CDR3 spans 15 residues. CDR1 is SNHLY and CDR2 is FYNNEI in the germline V gene. Trimming stripped 5 bases from V and 4 bases from J, with 15 bases between. This CDR3 reads CASSKEVEGYNEQFF. The CDR3 nucleotides are TGTGCCAGCAGTAAAGAGGTTGAGGGATACAATGAGCAGTTCTTC.

V usage is TRBV6-5 and J usage is TRBJ1-2; TRBD1 matches at 10 bases. The CDR3 has 16 amino acids. Germline V gene data show CDR1 as MNHEY and CDR2 as SVGAGI. The trim removed 0 bases at V and 4 bases at J, leaving 5 bases unmatched. This CDR3 reads CASSYSMGTGAYGYTF. The CDR3 region has the DNA TGTGCCAGCAGTTACTCGATGGGGACAGGGGCCTATGGCTACACCTTC.

The chain uses TRBV28 and TRBJ2-7; no clear D gene. Germline V gene data show CDR1 as MDHEN and CDR2 as SYDVKM. V lost 4 bases to trimming and J lost 1 base, with 17 bases between them. The CDR3 contains 16 residues. The CDR3 region is CASSSASGTDSYEQYF. DNA for the CDR3: TGTGCCAGCAGTTCGGCCTCCGGAACAGATTCCTACGAGCAGTACTTC.

The chain joins TRBV28 to TRBJ1-3; D unclear. Germline CDR1 and CDR2: MDHEN and SYDVKM. There are 15 residues in the CDR3. Trimming removed 5 bases at V and 3 bases at J, with 14 bases between. The CDR3 bases are TGTGCCAGCAGTACCGGCCGCCGAGTTGGAAACACCATATATTTT. Translated: CASSTGRRVGNTIYF.

This clone occurred once. The chain has TRBV19 and TRBJ1-2; D may be TRBD1 (5 bases). Germline values: CDR1 LNHDA, CDR2 SQIVND (reference sequence). CDR3 length: 12 residues. The V end was cut by 6 bases, the J end by 5 bases, with 10 bases between. CDR3 in DNA: TGTGCCAGTAGAGACAGCTTGTATGGCTACACCTTC. Its protein product is CASRDSLYGYTF.

The rearrangement links TRBV10-3 to TRBJ2-7, with D perhaps matching TRBD1 (5 bases). The V and J ends lost 8 bases and 2 bases respectively, with 16 bases between them. CDR3 length: 14 amino acids. Germline CDR1 and CDR2: ENHRY and SYGVKD. The CDR3, as DNA: TGTGCCATCGGAGCAACAGGACCTCCCTACGAGCAGTACTTC. Protein sequence: CAIGATGPPYEQYF.

This chain links TRBV7-2 with TRBJ2-7, with D perhaps assigned TRBD1 or TRBD2 (5 bases each). The CDR3 contains 18 residues. The germline gives CDR1 SGHTA, CDR2 FQGNSA. Deletions cut 2 bases from V and 0 bases from J, with 20 bases between. CDR3 bases: TGTGCCAGCAGCTTACTTTCCATCGGGGCCTCCCGCTCCTACGAGCAGTACTTC. Amino acids: CASSLLSIGASRSYEQYF.

Only one count was recorded for this clone. The CDR3 loop reads CSVEPRDGYTF. The CDR3, as DNA: TGCAGCGTTGAACCCCGGGATGGCTACACCTTC. The J gene is TRBJ1-2, the V gene TRBV29-1; D is unresolved. The CDR3 is made up of 11 amino acids. Deletions cut 2 bases from V and 6 bases from J, with 7 bases between. The germline gives CDR1 SQVTM, CDR2 ANQGSEA.